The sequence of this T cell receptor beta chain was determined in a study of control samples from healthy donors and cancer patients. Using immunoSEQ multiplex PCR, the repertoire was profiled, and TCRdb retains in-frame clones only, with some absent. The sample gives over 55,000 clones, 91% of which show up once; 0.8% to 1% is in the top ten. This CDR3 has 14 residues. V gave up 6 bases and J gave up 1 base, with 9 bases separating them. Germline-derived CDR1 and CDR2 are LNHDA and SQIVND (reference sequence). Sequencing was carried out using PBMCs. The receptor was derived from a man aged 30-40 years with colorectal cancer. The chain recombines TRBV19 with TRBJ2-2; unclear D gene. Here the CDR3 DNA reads TGTGCCAGTAGGACCCAGCGGAACACCGGGGAGCTGTTTTTT. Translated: CASRTQRNTGELFF.